Sequencing of this T cell receptor (beta chain) was carried out in a study of cytomegalovirus exposure and HLA in healthy donors. General study findings and limits: Further analysis, carried out later, found HLA-associated TCR beta chains more clonally expanded than equally common other chains. Immune exposure was documented only through CMV serostatus. As was reported, the HLA-A and HLA-B alleles of most subjects were accurately predicted from TCR beta sequences. Excluded: some indistinguishable V segments such as TRBV6-2 and TRBV6-3.

This clone was picked up a small number of times. As yet, its antigen is unknown. PCR involved 60 Vbeta and 13 Jbeta primers. This table comes from immunoSEQ multiplex PCR, and its TCRdb copy is limited to in-frame clones, with some not included. The sample includes some 110,000 clones, about 9.5% of them seen just once. CDR3 length: 12 amino acids. V lost 7 bases and J 8 bases, leaving 11 bases between the germline ends. CDR1 and CDR2 from the germline V gene are MDHEN and SYDVKM. The chain uses TRBV28 and TRBJ2-2; D not certain. Sequencing was performed on PBMCs. The receptor was derived from a man in his forties in good health and CMV-seropositive. For the CDR3, the DNA is TGTGCCAGCACAAAAAACGCGGGGGAGCTGTTTTTT. Encoded protein: CASTKNAGELFF.